The 4 T cell receptor beta chains below all came from one sample that was sequenced in a study of cytomegalovirus exposure and HLA in healthy donors. 13 Jbeta primers and 60 Vbeta primers were used for the PCR. The table came from immunoSEQ multiplex PCR; TCRdb's copy has only in-frame clones and leaves some out. The sample consists of 150,000 to 250,000 clones, around three quarters of them appearing once. Specimen: PBMCs. The receptor set was obtained from a woman aged 30 to 39 in good health and CMV-seropositive.

V gene TRBV27 combines with J gene TRBJ2-7; D ambiguous. V lost 8 bases to trimming and J lost 3 bases, with 5 bases between them. CDR1 MNHEY and CDR2 SMNVEV come from the germline V gene (reference sequence). The CDR3 length is 10 residues. The CDR3 nucleotides are TGTGCCAGCGGCTTCTACGAGCAGTACTTC. Translating it yields CASGFYEQYF.

The rearrangement links TRBV4-3 to TRBJ1-2; TRBD1 is a possible D gene (5 bases). The V gene lost 3 bases and the J gene lost 5 bases, with 13 bases spanning the gap. CDR1 LGHNA and CDR2 YSLEER come from the germline V gene. The CDR3 has 14 amino acids. The CDR3 here is CASSQAGLGYGYTF. DNA of the CDR3: TGCGCCAGCAGCCAGGCAGGGTTAGGATATGGCTACACCTTC.

The genes are TRBV27 and TRBJ2-1, with TRBD1 as a possible D gene (5 bases). V lost 8 bases and J 4 bases, leaving 15 bases between the germline ends. The CDR3 is made up of 14 amino acids. CDR1 is MNHEY, CDR2 SMNVEV, per germline (reference sequence). This CDR3 is CASGLQGIYNEQFF. DNA for the CDR3: TGTGCCAGCGGTCTGCAGGGTATATACAATGAGCAGTTCTTC.

The chain is built from TRBV7-8 and TRBJ1-6; perhaps TRBD1 as D (5 bases). Germline V gene sequence: CDR1 SGHVS, CDR2 FQNEAQ. V was shortened by 5 bases and J by 5 bases, with 13 bases between the two germline ends. The CDR3 covers 15 residues. The CDR3 region has the DNA TGTGCCAGCAGCCCCGGGACTGCTAATAATTCACCCCTCCACTTT. Translation: CASSPGTANNSPLHF. The full variable domain, completed using reference TRBV7-8 and TRBJ1-6, is GAGVSQSPRYKVAKRGQDVALRCDPISGHVSLFWYQQALGQGPEFLTYFQNEAQLDKSGLPSDRFFAERPEGSVSTLKIQRTQQEDSAVYLCASSPGTANNSPLHFGNGTRLTVT.